Ten or more counts support the clone carrying this T cell receptor (beta chain). CDR3 length: 12 residues. Germline lookup yields CDR1 SQVTM and CDR2 ANQGSEA. V shed 6 bases, J shed 2 bases, and the junction held 4 bases outside the gene matches. The data derive from a study of T cells in Graves' hyperthyroidism and ophthalmopathy. TCR beta CDR3 sequences were amplified from RNA transcripts. RT-PCR in the first round (using the HTBI primer set) targeted the TCR CDR3. TCRdb independently ran MiXCR on the multiplex PCR reads; one entry per CDR3 protein. The sample carries about 130,000 distinct CDR3 sequences, roughly a fifth recorded once.

The sample was blood. The chain links TRBV29-1 to TRBJ2-7; 7 bases map to TRBD1. This receptor was obtained from a woman between 50 and 59 years old with Graves' hyperthyroidism that later progressed to Graves' ophthalmopathy. CDR3 in DNA: TGCAGCGTGGTGGGACAGACCTACGAGCAGTACTTC. This codes for CSVVGQTYEQYF.